Listed here are 12 T cell receptor beta chains from one sample, sequenced in a study of T cells in Graves' hyperthyroidism and ophthalmopathy (dated by TCRdb to about 2019). Library preparation was by multiplex PCR. TCRdb names Illumina HiSeq 2000 as the instrument used. The TCR beta CDR3 regions were amplified from the RNA transcripts. The TCR CDR3 was subjected to a first round of RT-PCR using the HTBI primer set and the Qiagen OneStep RT-PCR kit. TCRdb handled the public reads itself, with Q25 trimming in fastp and clone calling in MiXCR, and kept productive beta chains. Each CDR3 protein gets just one entry, which takes the most common genes and DNA from the rows behind it. This sample comprises 350,000 to 450,000 distinct CDR3 sequences, 11% to 15% of them detected only once. Under 30% of the sample is held by the ten biggest clonotypes. Sequenced material: blood. Receptor source: a man between 45 and 60 years old with Graves' ophthalmopathy.

The chain is built from TRBV4-1 and TRBJ2-2; 11 nucleotides match TRBD2. This CDR3 region has 17 residues. Germline loops: CDR1 MGHRA, CDR2 YSYEKL. V shed 0 bases and J 5 bases; nucleotides not matched to a gene: 5. CDR3 in DNA: TGCGCCAGCAGCCAAGATTTACTAGCGGGAGTTACCGGGGAGCTGTTTTTT. Translated, it gives CASSQDLLAGVTGELFF.

The rearrangement joins TRBV10-3 to TRBJ1-2; weak D call: TRBD1 (6 bases). With 2 bases removed from V and 5 bases from J, the gap between germline ends came to 12 bases. This CDR3 comprises 14 residues. Germline CDR1 reads ENHRY; CDR2 reads SYGVKD. Here the CDR3 DNA reads TGTGCCATCAGTGAGGGGACATCTGGATATGGCTACACCTTC. Amino acid sequence: CAISEGTSGYGYTF.

With respect to this clonotype: A much larger clone is a single base away; this may be a read error. The gene calls are TRBV29-1 and TRBJ2-7; D possibly matches TRBD1 or TRBD2 (5 bases each). This CDR3 spans 13 amino acids. V was trimmed by 4 bases and J by 3 bases, leaving 13 bases between them. Germline assignment: CDR1 SQVTM and CDR2 ANQGSEA. CDR3 nucleotides: TGCAGCGTTGGTCCGGGACCCAACTACGAGCAGTACTTC. Protein product: CSVGPGPNYEQYF.

This clonotype was picked up a small number of times. This chain uses TRBV9 with TRBJ1-4; 7 positions match TRBD1. The trim removed 2 bases at V and 8 bases at J, leaving 3 bases unmatched. Germline V gene lookup returns CDR1 SGDLS and CDR2 YYNGEE. The CDR3 sequence is 13 residues long. The DNA for the CDR3 is TGTGCCAGCAGCGTTGGGGACAGAGAAAAACTGTTTTTT. Protein product: CASSVGDREKLFF.

The chain couples TRBV29-1 to TRBJ2-2; D is possibly TRBD1 (5 bases). CDR3 length: 13 amino acids. Trimming left V 2 bases short and J 4 bases short, with 8 bases between. Germline loops: CDR1 SQVTM, CDR2 ANQGSEA. The CDR3 sequence: CSVERQFTGELFF. The CDR3 DNA sequence: TGCAGCGTTGAAAGACAGTTCACCGGGGAGCTGTTTTTT.

This clonotype was seen repeatedly, ten times or more. V and J are TRBV18 and TRBJ2-3, with D unresolved. V lost 6 bases to trimming and J lost 2 bases, with 15 bases between them. CDR3 length: 15 amino acids. CDR1 KGHSH and CDR2 LQKENI come from the germline V gene. CDR3 residues: CASSPRVSYTDTQYF. The CDR3 DNA reads as TGTGCCAGCTCGCCTCGAGTGTCCTACACAGATACGCAGTATTTT.

This clonotype was found many times. The germline gene is not matched at one end of the junction; a read error may be the cause. The chain carries TRBV11-2 and TRBJ2-1, with D perhaps matching TRBD1 or TRBD2 (5 bases each). The CDR3 extends over 17 amino acids. Germline V CDR1 and CDR2: SGHAT, FQNNGV. The CDR3 nucleotides read TGTACCAGCAGCCCTAGGTCGAGGGACCCGAGGAGATATGAGCAGTTCTTC. Encoded protein: CTSSPRSRDPRRYEQFF. Based on the CDR3 plus reference TRBV11-2 and TRBJ2-1, the full variable domain is EAGVAQSPRYKIIEKRQSVAFWCNPISGHATLYWYQQILGQGPKLLIQFQNNGVVDDSQLPKDRFSAERLKGVDSTLKIQPAKLEDSAVYLCTSSPRSRDPRRYEQFFGPGTRLTVL.

This clonotype was seen repeatedly, ten times or more. The V gene is TRBV28, the J gene TRBJ2-7, with 7 bases that match TRBD2. The CDR3 is 14 amino acids. The germline gives CDR1 MDHEN, CDR2 SYDVKM. Losses at the gene ends were 8 bases for V and 2 bases for J; bases not matched to a gene: 9. CDR3 coding DNA: TGTGCCAGCTCTAGCGGAGGCCCACCCTACGAGCAGTACTTC. Translation: CASSSGGPPYEQYF.

The V call is TRBV27, the J call TRBJ1-6, with unresolved D. Germline V gene data show CDR1 as MNHEY and CDR2 as SMNVEV (reference sequence). V shed 5 bases and J shed 0 bases, with 8 bases lying between them. This CDR3 contains 15 residues. The CDR3 nucleotides are TGTGCCAGCAGTGTCGAGAGCTCCTATAATTCACCCCTCCACTTT. Amino acids: CASSVESSYNSPLHF.

This clonotype has at least ten counts. V and J are TRBV12-3 or TRBV12-4 and TRBJ1-1; 7 nucleotides agree with TRBD1. The CDR3 extends over 14 amino acids. Unmatched junction bases numbered 4, after V lost 2 bases and J lost 4 bases. The CDR3 region has the DNA TGTGCCAGCAGTTTACAAGGGGGCCCCACTGAAGCTTTCTTT. Translated, it gives CASSLQGGPTEAFF.

This clonotype was seen a few times. The chain couples TRBV4-2 to TRBJ2-7; D not resolved. V lost 0 bases and J lost 7, with 16 bases in between. CDR1 is LGHNA, CDR2 YNFKEQ, per germline. This CDR3 has 15 amino acids. The CDR3: CASSQDKADDGEQYF. CDR3 nucleotide sequence: TGTGCCAGCAGCCAAGATAAGGCAGACGATGGTGAGCAGTACTTC.

The chain joins TRBV20-1 to TRBJ2-7, with D unresolved. This CDR3 comprises 12 residues. Trimming shortened V by 1 base and J by 4 bases, and 8 bases separated the two germline ends. CDR1 is DFQATT and CDR2 is SNEGSKA in the germline V gene (reference sequence). CDR3 DNA: TGCAGTGCTAGAGGTCGTAGGTACGAGCAGTACTTC. This encodes CSARGRRYEQYF.